This T cell receptor beta chain was captured in a study of T cell changes during pregnancy in multiple sclerosis. Clones were read by immunoSEQ multiplex PCR, and TCRdb kept only the in-frame ones, dropping some. The profile shows some 60,000 clones, 90% to 95% of them singletons. The CDR3 is 14 residues long. Per the germline V gene, CDR1 is SGHAT and CDR2 is FQNNGV. After removal of 2 bases from V and 4 bases from J, the junction contained 5 bases not matched to a gene. The receptor was derived from a female donor with multiple sclerosis, enrolled in a pregnancy study. The sequencing used CD4+ T cells from peripheral blood mononuclear cells, collected before pregnancy. This chain connects TRBV11-2 to TRBJ2-7; 7 bases match TRBD1. The CDR3 DNA sequence: TGTGCCAGCAGCTTAAGGGGGCCCATTTACGAGCAGTACTTC. Its translation: CASSLRGPIYEQYF.